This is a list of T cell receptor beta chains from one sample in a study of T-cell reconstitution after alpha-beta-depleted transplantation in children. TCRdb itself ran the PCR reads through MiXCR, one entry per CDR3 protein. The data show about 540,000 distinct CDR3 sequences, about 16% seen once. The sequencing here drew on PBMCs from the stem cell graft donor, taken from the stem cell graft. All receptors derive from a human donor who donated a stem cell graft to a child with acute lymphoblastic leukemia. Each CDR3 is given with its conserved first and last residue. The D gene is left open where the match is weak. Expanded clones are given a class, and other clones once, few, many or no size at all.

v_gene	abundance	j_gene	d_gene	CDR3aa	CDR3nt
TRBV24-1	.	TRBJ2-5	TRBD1	CATRGTGSLETQYF	TGTGCCACCAGAGGGACAGGGAGTCTGGAGACCCAGTACTTC
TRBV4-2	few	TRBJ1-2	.	CASSLGAGSNYGYTF	TGTGCCAGCAGCCTGGGAGCAGGGAGTAACTATGGCTACACCTTC
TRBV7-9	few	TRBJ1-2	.	CASSKGSAYGYTF	TGTGCCAGCAGTAAAGGCAGTGCCTATGGCTACACCTTC
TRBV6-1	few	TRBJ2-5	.	CASSPRTEKETQYF	TGTGCCAGCAGTCCTCGGACAGAAAAAGAGACCCAGTACTTC
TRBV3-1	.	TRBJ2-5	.	CASCPPLMDQETQYF	TGTGCCAGCTGCCCCCCCCTCATGGACCAAGAGACCCAGTACTTC
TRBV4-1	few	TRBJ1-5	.	CASSLAKGNQPQHF	TGCGCCAGCAGCCTCGCAAAGGGCAATCAGCCCCAGCATTTT
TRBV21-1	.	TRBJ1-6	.	CASSIYGGRYNSPLHF	TGTGCCAGCAGCATCTACGGGGGACGGTATAATTCACCCCTCCACTTT
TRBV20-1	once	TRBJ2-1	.	CSARPSDYEQFF	TGCAGTGCTAGACCTAGCGACTATGAGCAGTTCTTC
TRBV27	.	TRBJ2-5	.	CASSPPGDSEETQYF	TGTGCCAGCAGTCCCCCCGGGGATTCTGAAGAGACCCAGTACTTC
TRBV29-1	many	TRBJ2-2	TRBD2	CSVEAPSGSIAGELFF	TGCAGCGTTGAGGCACCTAGCGGGAGCATTGCCGGGGAGCTGTTTTTT